This T cell receptor (beta chain) stems from a study of shared clonotypes between healthy human individuals. Using immunoSEQ multiplex PCR, the repertoire was profiled, and TCRdb retains in-frame clones only, with some absent. Of around 650,000 clones listed, 96% were seen once; the top ten hold 0.11%. A note on this clone: The antigen is not known.

Regarding the study as a whole: The generation probabilities recorded for non-shared clonotypes fell below those of clonotypes shared by all four donors.

Naive CD8 cells comprised CD45RO-negative, CCR7-positively selected cells, excluding terminally differentiated effector memory CD45RA+ cells. Only Caucasian adults living in Nashville, Tennessee served as donors. The source material was naive CD8+ T cells sorted from blood. This sequence was found in a woman in her twenties or thirties in good health.

The CDR3 spells CASSWGIGRGRNTEAFF. The CDR3 nucleotides read TGTGCCAGCAGCTGGGGTATCGGGAGGGGCCGGAACACTGAAGCTTTCTTT. This sequence joins TRBV5-6 and TRBJ1-1, with D perhaps TRBD1 (5 bases). The germline CDR1 and CDR2 sequences are SGHDT and YYEEEE. V lost 3 bases and J 1 base, leaving 19 bases between the germline ends. CDR3 length equals 17 residues. Complete variable domain (other parts from reference TRBV5-6 and TRBJ1-1): DAGVTQSPTHLIKTRGQQVTLRCSPKSGHDTVSWYQQALGQGPQFIFQYYEEEERQRGNFPDRFSGHQFPNYSSELNVNALLLGDSALYLCASSWGIGRGRNTEAFFGQGTRLTVV.